This T cell receptor (beta chain) was found in a study of identical twins. Each CDR3 protein gets one entry after TCRdb re-called the 5' RACE reads with MiXCR. The profile shows 400,000 to 550,000 distinct CDR3 sequences, roughly 21% of them singletons. Of note for this clonotype: Its antigen is still unknown.

Per germline, CDR1 MNHEY and CDR2 SMNVEV (reference sequence). This CDR3 spans 11 amino acids. V shed 6 bases and J shed 7 bases, with 6 bases lying between them. Overall study findings and caveats: Models underestimated TCR alpha sharing (out-of-frame) in monozygotic twins.

These data are also associated with another study on T cells expressing NK-cell markers.

The source is a woman aged 18-30 years in good health. Sequenced: CD4+ T cells sorted from blood. This chain uses TRBV27 with TRBJ1-4; unclear D gene. Here the CDR3 DNA reads TGTGCCAGCAGGATTATTGAAAAACTGTTTTTT. As protein: CASRIIEKLFF. Full variable domain (outside the CDR3, taken from reference TRBV27 and TRBJ1-4): EAQVTQNPRYLITVTGKKLTVTCSQNMNHEYMSWYRQDPGLGLRQIYYSMNVEVTDKGDVPEGYKVSRKEKRNFPLILESPSPNQTSLYFCASRIIEKLFFGSGTQLSVL.